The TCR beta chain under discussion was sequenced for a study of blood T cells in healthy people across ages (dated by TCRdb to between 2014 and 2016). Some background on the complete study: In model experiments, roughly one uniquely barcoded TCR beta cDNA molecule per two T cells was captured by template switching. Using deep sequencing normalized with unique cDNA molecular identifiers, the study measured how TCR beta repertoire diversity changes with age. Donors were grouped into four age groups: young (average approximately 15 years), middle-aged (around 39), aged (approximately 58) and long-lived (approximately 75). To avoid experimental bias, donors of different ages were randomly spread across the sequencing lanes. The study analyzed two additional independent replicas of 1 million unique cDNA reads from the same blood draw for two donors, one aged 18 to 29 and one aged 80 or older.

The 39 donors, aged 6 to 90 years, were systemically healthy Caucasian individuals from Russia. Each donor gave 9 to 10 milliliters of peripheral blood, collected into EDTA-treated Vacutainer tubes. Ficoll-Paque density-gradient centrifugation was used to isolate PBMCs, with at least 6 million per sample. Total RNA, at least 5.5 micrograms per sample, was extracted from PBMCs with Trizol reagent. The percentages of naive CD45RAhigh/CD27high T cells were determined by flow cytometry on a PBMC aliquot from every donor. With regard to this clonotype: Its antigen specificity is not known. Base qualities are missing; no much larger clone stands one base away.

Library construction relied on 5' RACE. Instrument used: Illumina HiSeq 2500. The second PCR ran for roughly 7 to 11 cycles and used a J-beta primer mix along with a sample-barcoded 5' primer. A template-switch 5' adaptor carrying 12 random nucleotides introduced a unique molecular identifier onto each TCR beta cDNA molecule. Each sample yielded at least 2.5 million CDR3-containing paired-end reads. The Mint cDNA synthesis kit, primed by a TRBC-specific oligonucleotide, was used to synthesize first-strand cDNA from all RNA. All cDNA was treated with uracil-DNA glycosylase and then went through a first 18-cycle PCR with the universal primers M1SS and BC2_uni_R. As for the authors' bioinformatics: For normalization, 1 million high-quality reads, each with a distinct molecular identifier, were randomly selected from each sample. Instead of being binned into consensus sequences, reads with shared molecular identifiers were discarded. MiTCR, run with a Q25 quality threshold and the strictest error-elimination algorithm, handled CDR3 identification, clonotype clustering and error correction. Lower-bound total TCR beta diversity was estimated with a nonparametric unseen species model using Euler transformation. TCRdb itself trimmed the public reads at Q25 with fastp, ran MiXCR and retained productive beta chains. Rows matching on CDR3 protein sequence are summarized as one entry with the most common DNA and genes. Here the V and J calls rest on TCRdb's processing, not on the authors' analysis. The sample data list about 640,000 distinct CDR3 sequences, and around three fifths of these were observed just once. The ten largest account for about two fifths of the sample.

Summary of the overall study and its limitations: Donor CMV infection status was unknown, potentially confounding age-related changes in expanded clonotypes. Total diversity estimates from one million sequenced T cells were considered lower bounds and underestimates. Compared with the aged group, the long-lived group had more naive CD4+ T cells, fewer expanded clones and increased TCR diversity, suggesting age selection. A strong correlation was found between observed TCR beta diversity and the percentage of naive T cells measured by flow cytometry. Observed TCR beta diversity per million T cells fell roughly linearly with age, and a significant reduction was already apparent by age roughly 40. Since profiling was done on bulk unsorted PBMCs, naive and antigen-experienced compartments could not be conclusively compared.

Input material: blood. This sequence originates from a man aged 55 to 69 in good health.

The CDR3 protein: CAISESNGPGGVNTEAFF. The DNA reads as follows: TGTGCCATCAGTGAGTCGAATGGGCCAGGGGGCGTGAACACTGAAGCTTTCTTT. The V gene is TRBV10-3 and the J gene is TRBJ1-1; 8 central bases correspond to TRBD1. Trimming accounts for 0 bases at V and 0 bases at J, while the number of junction bases matched to no gene is 9. The CDR3 spans 18 residues, from the cysteine through the phenylalanine. Only the CDR3 part of the read is kept: 54 bases, read in frame from the first base. The germline V gene encodes CDR1 ENHRY and CDR2 SYGVKD.